What follows are 18 T cell receptor beta chains derived from one specimen sequenced in a study of blood T cell repertoires in COVID-19. Generated by immunoSEQ multiplex PCR, the TCRdb table keeps only in-frame clones and is missing some. The sample consists of more than 70,000 clones, approximately 90% of them appearing once. The source material was peripheral blood. The receptors originated from a woman aged 50 to 65 with active or convalescent COVID-19.

The CDR3 nucleotides read TGTGCCAGCAGCTCTACTAGCGGGGGCTACAATGAGCAGTTCTTC. This encodes CASSSTSGGYNEQFF. The chain employs TRBV5-4 and TRBJ2-1; 11 positions match TRBD2. Germline V gives CDR1 SGHNT, CDR2 YYREEE (reference sequence). This CDR3 spans 15 amino acids. Trimming removed 3 bases from V and 3 bases from J; junction bases left unmatched: 2.

This chain uses TRBV27 with TRBJ1-1; D gene uncertain. Between the trimmed V and J ends, which lost 6 bases and 1 base, there was a span of 12 bases. The CDR3 contains 14 residues. CDR1 and CDR2 (germline): MNHEY, SMNVEV (reference sequence). The CDR3 region is CASSSGLRNTEAFF. The CDR3 nucleotides read TGTGCCAGCAGCTCTGGACTTCGGAACACTGAAGCTTTCTTT.

The rearrangement uses TRBV6-5 and TRBJ1-5, with D possibly TRBD1 on 6 matching bases. Deletions cut 8 bases from V and 1 base from J, with 12 bases between. The CDR3 has 14 amino acids. Germline-derived CDR1 and CDR2 are MNHEY and SVGAGI. Here the CDR3 DNA reads TGTGCCAGCTTACAGGGTGCAAGCAATCAGCCCCAGCATTTT. Translation: CASLQGASNQPQHF.

The V call is TRBV6-5, the J call TRBJ2-3; 8 bases are shared with TRBD2. The CDR3 consists of 13 residues. CDR1 is MNHEY and CDR2 is SVGAGI in the germline V gene. Trimming removed 6 bases from V and 6 bases from J; junction bases left unmatched: 5. CDR3 amino acids: CASSPGGADTQYF. CDR3 in DNA: TGTGCCAGCAGCCCCGGGGGGGCGGATACGCAGTATTTT.

The V call is TRBV3-1 (or the pseudogene TRBV3-2), the J call TRBJ2-1; 16 bases line up with TRBD2. The CDR3 runs to 15 residues. The trim removed 5 bases at V and 9 bases at J, leaving 4 bases unmatched. Germline V gene data show CDR1 as LGHDT and CDR2 as YNNKEL (reference sequence). CDR3 sequence reads: CASSSGLAGGLEQFF. In nucleotides, the CDR3 is TGTGCCAGCAGCTCGGGACTAGCGGGGGGGCTTGAGCAGTTCTTC.

The V and J genes are TRBV19 and TRBJ1-3; no reliable D call. V gave up 5 bases and J gave up 7 bases, with 12 bases separating them. Germline V gives CDR1 LNHDA, CDR2 SQIVND (reference sequence). The CDR3 covers 13 residues. The CDR3 region has the DNA TGTGCCAGTAGTTCTGGGGAGCGTAACACCATATATTTT. Its translation: CASSSGERNTIYF.

This CDR3 reads CASSQNIGGKLFF. In DNA, the CDR3 is TGTGCCAGCAGCCAGAATATAGGGGGAAAACTGTTTTTT. The chain carries TRBV14 and TRBJ1-4, with TRBD1 as a possible D gene (6 bases). Germline lookup yields CDR1 SGHDN and CDR2 FVKESK. Trimming removed 3 bases from V and 10 bases from J, with 12 bases in between. The CDR3 spans 13 residues.

V is TRBV9 and J is TRBJ2-7; 8 nucleotides align to TRBD2. The CDR3 has 17 amino acids. Germline V gene lookup returns CDR1 SGDLS and CDR2 YYNGEE. Trimming at V came to 1 base and at J to 5 bases, leaving 14 bases not matched to a gene. The CDR3 bases are TGTGCCAGCAGCGTAAACCCCCTCCGGGGGGGGGTCCACGAGCAGTACTTC. It codes for CASSVNPLRGGVHEQYF. The entire variable domain, with the rest obtained from reference TRBV9 and TRBJ2-7, is as follows: DSGVTQTPKHLITATGQRVTLRCSPRSGDLSVYWYQQSLDQGLQFLIQYYNGEERAKGNILERFSAQQFPDLHSELNLSSLELGDSALYFCASSVNPLRGGVHEQYFGPGTRLTVT.

J is TRBJ2-1 and V is TRBV10-3, with TRBD1 as a possible D gene (5 bases). Germline assignment: CDR1 ENHRY and CDR2 SYGVKD. The V end was cut by 7 bases, the J end by 8 bases, with 18 bases between. This CDR3 has 14 residues. The CDR3 loop reads CAITPGPTGDEQFF. In DNA, the CDR3 is TGTGCCATCACCCCAGGGCCTACGGGCGATGAGCAGTTCTTC.

This rearrangement joins TRBV7-8 to TRBJ2-2; 8 bases are shared with TRBD1. This CDR3 is built from 15 residues. Per the germline V gene, CDR1 is SGHVS and CDR2 is FQNEAQ. The junction had 6 bases not matched to a gene; V was cut back by 5 bases and J by 4 bases. CDR3 in DNA: TGTGCCAGCAGCACCAGACAGGGGTTCACCGGGGAGCTGTTTTTT. Translation gives CASSTRQGFTGELFF.

The rearrangement links TRBV30 to TRBJ1-1; a possible D gene is TRBD1 (6 bases). Germline lookup yields CDR1 GTSNPN and CDR2 SVGIG (reference sequence). The CDR3 spans 14 residues. V lost 3 bases to trimming and J lost 1 base, with 12 bases between them. Written as DNA, the CDR3 is TGTGCCTGGAGCTCCGGACAGTGGAACACTGAAGCTTTCTTT. It encodes CAWSSGQWNTEAFF.

The chain combines TRBV15 with TRBJ1-2; 7 bases match TRBD1. V lost 4 bases, J lost 4 bases, and 6 bases stayed unmatched. There are 14 residues in the CDR3. CDR1 LNHNV and CDR2 YYDKDF come from the germline V gene (reference sequence). The CDR3 bases are TGTGCCACCAGCATAGACAGGGCGTCCTATGGCTACACCTTC. Protein sequence: CATSIDRASYGYTF.

CDR3 in DNA: TGTGCCAGCAGCTCGGGTCCGGGACTAGCGGGGGGAGAGACCCAGTACTTC. Translating it yields CASSSGPGLAGGETQYF. This chain uses TRBV7-9 with TRBJ2-5; TRBD2 agrees at 15 bases. This CDR3 is 17 amino acids long. Trimming removed 4 bases from V and 4 bases from J; junction bases left unmatched: 7. Germline assignment: CDR1 SEHNR and CDR2 FQNEAQ (reference sequence). The full variable domain, completed using reference TRBV7-9 and TRBJ2-5, is DTGVSQNPRHKITKRGQNVTFRCDPISEHNRLYWYRQTLGQGPEFLTYFQNEAQLEKSRLLSDRFSAERPKGSFSTLEIQRTEQGDSAMYLCASSSGPGLAGGETQYFGPGTRLLVL.

Here the CDR3 DNA reads TGTGCCAGCAGCTTAGCAGTTGGCAGAGAAGCTTTCTTT. It is translated as CASSLAVGREAFF. The chain recombines TRBV7-2 with TRBJ1-1; D not resolved. Germline CDR1 SGHTA, CDR2 FQGNSA. The CDR3 runs to 13 residues. The V end lost 0 bases, the J end lost 8 bases, and 10 bases lay between the germline ends.

The chain combines TRBV5-4 with TRBJ2-3; 8 bases are a match to TRBD2. Germline CDR1 reads SGHNT; CDR2 reads YYREEE (reference sequence). The CDR3 has 17 amino acids. J gave up 2 bases and V 0 bases, and 8 bases lay outside the gene matches. The CDR3 reads CASSLEVRGAATDTQYF. For the CDR3, the DNA is TGTGCCAGCAGCTTGGAGGTGCGGGGGGCAGCCACAGATACGCAGTATTTT.

The genes are TRBV4-2 and TRBJ2-3, with TRBD2 identical over 12 bases. The trim removed 1 base at V and 2 bases at J, leaving 7 bases unmatched. This CDR3 region has 18 residues. CDR1 and CDR2 (germline): LGHNA, YNFKEQ. The CDR3: CASSQARTSGETTDTQYF. In nucleotides, the CDR3 is TGTGCCAGCAGCCAAGCCAGGACTAGCGGGGAGACCACAGATACGCAGTATTTT.

The chain employs TRBV9 and TRBJ2-7; 13 nucleotides align to TRBD2. Per the germline V gene, CDR1 is SGDLS and CDR2 is YYNGEE. The CDR3 runs 18 residues. V dropped 3 bases and J dropped 1; count of bases not matched to a gene: 10. Written as DNA, the CDR3 is TGTGCCAGCAGCGGGAAAATAGGGACTAGCGGGGATTCCTACGAGCAGTACTTC. This gives the protein CASSGKIGTSGDSYEQYF.

DNA for the CDR3: TGTGCCAGCAGCTCATTAGAGTCGGGGGGGCCGCGTTACAATGAGCAGTTCTTC. This sequence encodes CASSSLESGGPRYNEQFF. V gene TRBV13 combines with J gene TRBJ2-1; 8 bases line up with TRBD2. This CDR3 has 18 residues. V lost 4 bases, J lost 4 bases, and 15 bases stayed unmatched. Per germline, CDR1 PRHDT and CDR2 FYEKMQ (reference sequence).